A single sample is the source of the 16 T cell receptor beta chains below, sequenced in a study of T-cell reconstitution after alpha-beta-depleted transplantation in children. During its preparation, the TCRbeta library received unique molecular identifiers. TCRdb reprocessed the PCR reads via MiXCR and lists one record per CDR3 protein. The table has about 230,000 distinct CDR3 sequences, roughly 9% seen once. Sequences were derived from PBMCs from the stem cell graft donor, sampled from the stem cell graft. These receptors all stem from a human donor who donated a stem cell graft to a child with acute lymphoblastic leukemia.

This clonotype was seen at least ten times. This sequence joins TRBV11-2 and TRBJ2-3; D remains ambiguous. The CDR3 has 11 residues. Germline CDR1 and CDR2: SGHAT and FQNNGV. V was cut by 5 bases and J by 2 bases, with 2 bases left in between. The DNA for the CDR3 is TGTGCCAGCAGCCACACAGATACGCAGTATTTT. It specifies CASSHTDTQYF. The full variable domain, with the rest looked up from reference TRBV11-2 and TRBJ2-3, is EAGVAQSPRYKIIEKRQSVAFWCNPISGHATLYWYQQILGQGPKLLIQFQNNGVVDDSQLPKDRFSAERLKGVDSTLKIQPAKLEDSAVYLCASSHTDTQYFGPGTRLTVL.

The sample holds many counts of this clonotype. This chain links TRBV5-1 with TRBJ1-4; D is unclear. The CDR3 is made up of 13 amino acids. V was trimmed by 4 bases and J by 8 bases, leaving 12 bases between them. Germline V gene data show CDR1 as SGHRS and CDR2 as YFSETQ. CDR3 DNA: TGCGCCAGCAGCCTTTCCTCGAGCGAAAAACTGTTTTTT. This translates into CASSLSSSEKLFF.

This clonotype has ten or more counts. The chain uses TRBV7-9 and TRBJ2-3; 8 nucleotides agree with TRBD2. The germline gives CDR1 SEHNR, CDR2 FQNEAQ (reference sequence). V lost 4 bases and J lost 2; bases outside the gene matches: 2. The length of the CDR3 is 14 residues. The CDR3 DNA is TGTGCCAGCAGCTCGGGGGGGAACACAGATACGCAGTATTTT. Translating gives CASSSGGNTDTQYF.

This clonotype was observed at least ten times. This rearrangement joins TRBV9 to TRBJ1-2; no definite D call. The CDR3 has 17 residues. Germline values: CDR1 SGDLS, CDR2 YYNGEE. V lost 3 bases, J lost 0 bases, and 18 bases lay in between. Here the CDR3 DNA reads TGTGCCAGCAGCGGCGGTTGGGAAACCCTAGCTAACTATGGCTACACCTTC. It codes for CASSGGWETLANYGYTF. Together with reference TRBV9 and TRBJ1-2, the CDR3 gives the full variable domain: DSGVTQTPKHLITATGQRVTLRCSPRSGDLSVYWYQQSLDQGLQFLIQYYNGEERAKGNILERFSAQQFPDLHSELNLSSLELGDSALYFCASSGGWETLANYGYTFGSGTRLTVV.

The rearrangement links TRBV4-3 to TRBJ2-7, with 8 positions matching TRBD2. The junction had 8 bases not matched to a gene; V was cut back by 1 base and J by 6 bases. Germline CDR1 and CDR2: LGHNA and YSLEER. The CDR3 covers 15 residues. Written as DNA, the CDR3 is TGCGCCAGCAGCCAAGCGGTTGTAGCGGGGTTCGAGCAGTACTTC. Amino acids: CASSQAVVAGFEQYF.

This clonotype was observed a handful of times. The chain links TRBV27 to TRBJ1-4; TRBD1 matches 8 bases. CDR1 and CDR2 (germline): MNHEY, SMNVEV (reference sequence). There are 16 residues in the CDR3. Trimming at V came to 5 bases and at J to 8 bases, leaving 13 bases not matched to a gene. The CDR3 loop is CASSVHLQGAKEKLFF. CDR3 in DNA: TGTGCCAGCAGTGTCCATCTTCAGGGGGCAAAGGAAAAACTGTTTTTT.

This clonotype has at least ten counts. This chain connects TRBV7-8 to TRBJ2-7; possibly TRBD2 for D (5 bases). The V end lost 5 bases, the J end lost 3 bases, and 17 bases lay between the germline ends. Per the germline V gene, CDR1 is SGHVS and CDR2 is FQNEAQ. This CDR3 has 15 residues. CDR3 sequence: CASSPAFGVIYEQYF. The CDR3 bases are TGTGCCAGCAGCCCCGCCTTCGGGGTGATCTACGAGCAGTACTTC. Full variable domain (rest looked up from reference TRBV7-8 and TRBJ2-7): GAGVSQSPRYKVAKRGQDVALRCDPISGHVSLFWYQQALGQGPEFLTYFQNEAQLDKSGLPSDRFFAERPEGSVSTLKIQRTQQEDSAVYLCASSPAFGVIYEQYFGPGTRLTVT.

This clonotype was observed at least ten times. The CDR3 DNA sequence: TGTGCCAGCAGACGACAGGAAGCTAACTATGGCTACACCTTC. Its protein product is CASRRQEANYGYTF. The genes are TRBV11-2 and TRBJ1-2; D possibly corresponds to TRBD1 (6 bases). The CDR3 contains 14 residues. Germline assignment: CDR1 SGHAT and CDR2 FQNNGV. V was trimmed by 6 bases and J by 0 bases, leaving 11 bases between them.

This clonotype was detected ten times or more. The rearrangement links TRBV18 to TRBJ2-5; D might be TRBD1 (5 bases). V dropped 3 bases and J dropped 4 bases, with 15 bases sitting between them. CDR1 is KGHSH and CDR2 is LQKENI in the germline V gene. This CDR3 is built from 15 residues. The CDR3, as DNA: TGTGCCAGCTCACCCCGCTCAGGGTTTGGAGAGACCCAGTACTTC. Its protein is CASSPRSGFGETQYF.

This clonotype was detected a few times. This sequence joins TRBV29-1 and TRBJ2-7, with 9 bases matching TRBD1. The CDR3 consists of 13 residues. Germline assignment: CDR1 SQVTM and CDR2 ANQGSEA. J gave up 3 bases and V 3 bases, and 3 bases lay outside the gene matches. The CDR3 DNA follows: TGCAGCGTTGACCCGGGACAGGGCTACGAGCAGTACTTC. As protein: CSVDPGQGYEQYF.

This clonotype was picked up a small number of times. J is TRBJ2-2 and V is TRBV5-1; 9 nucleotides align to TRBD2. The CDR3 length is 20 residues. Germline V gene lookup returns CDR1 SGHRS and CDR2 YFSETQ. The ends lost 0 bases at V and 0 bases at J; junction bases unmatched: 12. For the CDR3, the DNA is TGCGCCAGCAGCTTGGGGGTATCCGGGACTAGCATCGCGAACACCGGGGAGCTGTTTTTT. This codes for CASSLGVSGTSIANTGELFF.

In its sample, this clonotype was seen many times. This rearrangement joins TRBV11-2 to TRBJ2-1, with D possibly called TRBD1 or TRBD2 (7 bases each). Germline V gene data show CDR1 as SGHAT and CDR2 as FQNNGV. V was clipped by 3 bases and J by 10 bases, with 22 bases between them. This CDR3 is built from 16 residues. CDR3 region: CASSFQRDRLTGEQFF. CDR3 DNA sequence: TGTGCCAGCAGCTTCCAGCGGGACAGATTAACCGGGGAGCAGTTCTTC.

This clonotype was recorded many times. The CDR3 is CASSLASGGDYEQYF. In DNA form, the CDR3 reads TGCGCCAGCAGCTTGGCTAGCGGGGGAGACTACGAGCAGTACTTC. The chain combines TRBV5-1 with TRBJ2-7, with TRBD2 matching over 10 bases. The CDR3 has 15 amino acids. V gave up 0 bases and J gave up 3 bases; unmatched junction bases: 3. The V gene's germline CDR1 is SGHRS and CDR2 YFSETQ.

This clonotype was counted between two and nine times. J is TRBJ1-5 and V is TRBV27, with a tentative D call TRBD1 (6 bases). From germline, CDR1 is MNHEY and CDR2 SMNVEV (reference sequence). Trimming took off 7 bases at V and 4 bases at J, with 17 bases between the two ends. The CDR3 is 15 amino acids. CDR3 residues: CASTTRGGPNQPQHF. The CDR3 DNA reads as TGTGCCAGCACCACCCGTGGGGGGCCTAATCAGCCCCAGCATTTT.

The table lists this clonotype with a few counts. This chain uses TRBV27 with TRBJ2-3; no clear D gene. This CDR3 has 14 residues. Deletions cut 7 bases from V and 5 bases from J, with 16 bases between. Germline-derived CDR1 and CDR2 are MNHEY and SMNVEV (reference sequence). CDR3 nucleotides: TGTGCCAGCACTGACATACTTCGGTTAGATACGCAGTATTTT. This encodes CASTDILRLDTQYF.

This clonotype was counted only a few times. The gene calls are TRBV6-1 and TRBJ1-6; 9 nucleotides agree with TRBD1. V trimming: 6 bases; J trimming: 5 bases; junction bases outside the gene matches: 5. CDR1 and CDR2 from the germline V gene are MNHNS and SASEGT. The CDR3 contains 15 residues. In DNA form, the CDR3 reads TGTGCCAGCAGGCGGACAGGGGTTCATAATTCACCCCTCCACTTT. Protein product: CASRRTGVHNSPLHF.